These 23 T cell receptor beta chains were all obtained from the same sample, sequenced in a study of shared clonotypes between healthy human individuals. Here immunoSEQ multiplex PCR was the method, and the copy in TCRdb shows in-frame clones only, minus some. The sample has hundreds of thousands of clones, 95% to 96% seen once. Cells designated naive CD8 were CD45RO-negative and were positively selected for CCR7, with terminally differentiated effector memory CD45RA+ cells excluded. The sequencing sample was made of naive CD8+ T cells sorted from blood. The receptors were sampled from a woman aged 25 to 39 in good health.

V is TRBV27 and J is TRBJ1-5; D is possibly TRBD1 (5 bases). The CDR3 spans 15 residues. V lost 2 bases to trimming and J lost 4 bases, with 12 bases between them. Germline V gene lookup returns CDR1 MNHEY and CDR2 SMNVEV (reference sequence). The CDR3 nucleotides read TGTGCCAGCAGTTTAGGAGGGGCGAATAATCAGCCCCAGCATTTT. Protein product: CASSLGGANNQPQHF.

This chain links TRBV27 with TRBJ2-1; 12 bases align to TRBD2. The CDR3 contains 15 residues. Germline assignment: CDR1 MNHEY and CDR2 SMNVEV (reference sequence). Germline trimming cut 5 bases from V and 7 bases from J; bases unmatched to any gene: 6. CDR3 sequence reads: CASSPGTSGQNEQFF. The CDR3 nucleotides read TGTGCCAGCAGTCCGGGGACTAGCGGGCAAAATGAGCAGTTCTTC.

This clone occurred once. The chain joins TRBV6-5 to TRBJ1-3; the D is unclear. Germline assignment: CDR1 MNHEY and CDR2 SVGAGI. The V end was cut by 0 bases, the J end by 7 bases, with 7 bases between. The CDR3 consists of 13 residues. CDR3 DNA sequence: TGTGCCAGCAGTTACTCCCTTGGTAACACCATATATTTT. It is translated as CASSYSLGNTIYF.

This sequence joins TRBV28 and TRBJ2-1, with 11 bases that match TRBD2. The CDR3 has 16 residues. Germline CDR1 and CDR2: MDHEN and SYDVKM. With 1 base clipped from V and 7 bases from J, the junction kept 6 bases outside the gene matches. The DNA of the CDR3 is TGTGCCAGCAGTTTATTGCCTAGCGGGAGGCTTAATGAGCAGTTCTTC. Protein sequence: CASSLLPSGRLNEQFF.

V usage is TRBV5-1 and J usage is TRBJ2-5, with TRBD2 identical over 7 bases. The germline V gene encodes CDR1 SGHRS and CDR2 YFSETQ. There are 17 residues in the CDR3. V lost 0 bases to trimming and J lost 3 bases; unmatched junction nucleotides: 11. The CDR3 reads CASSLALLLAGEETQYF. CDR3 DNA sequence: TGCGCCAGCAGCTTGGCCTTGTTGCTCGCGGGAGAAGAGACCCAGTACTTC.

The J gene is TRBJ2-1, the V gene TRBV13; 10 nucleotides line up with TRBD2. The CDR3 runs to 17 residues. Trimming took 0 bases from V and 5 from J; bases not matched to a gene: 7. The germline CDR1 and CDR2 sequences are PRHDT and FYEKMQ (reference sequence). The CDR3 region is CASSLGLAGDWDNEQFF. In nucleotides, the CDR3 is TGTGCCAGCAGCTTAGGCCTAGCGGGAGATTGGGACAATGAGCAGTTCTTC.

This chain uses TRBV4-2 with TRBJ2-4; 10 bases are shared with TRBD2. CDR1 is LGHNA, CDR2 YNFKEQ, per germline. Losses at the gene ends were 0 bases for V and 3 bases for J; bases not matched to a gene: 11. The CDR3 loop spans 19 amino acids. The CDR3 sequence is CASSQDDALAGVGKNIQYF. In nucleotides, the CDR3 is TGTGCCAGCAGCCAAGATGATGCGCTAGCGGGAGTTGGCAAAAACATTCAGTACTTC.

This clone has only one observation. In nucleotides, the CDR3 is TGTGCCAGCAGTCCCTCCTTGGAGGAGCAGTACTTC. Translation: CASSPSLEEQYF. The chain has TRBV28 and TRBJ2-7; D unresolved. Germline loops: CDR1 MDHEN, CDR2 SYDVKM. The CDR3 has 12 residues. The V end lost 5 bases, the J end lost 7 bases, and 12 bases lay between the germline ends.

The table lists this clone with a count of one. The CDR3: CASSDSSQGWVGNTIYF. The CDR3 DNA reads TGTGCCAGCAGTGACTCGTCACAGGGGTGGGTAGGAAACACCATATATTTT. This chain joins TRBV6-4 and TRBJ1-3, with TRBD1 matching over 7 bases. The CDR3 consists of 17 residues. With 0 bases clipped from V and 4 bases from J, the junction kept 9 bases outside the gene matches. Germline V gene lookup returns CDR1 MRHNA and CDR2 SNTAGT.

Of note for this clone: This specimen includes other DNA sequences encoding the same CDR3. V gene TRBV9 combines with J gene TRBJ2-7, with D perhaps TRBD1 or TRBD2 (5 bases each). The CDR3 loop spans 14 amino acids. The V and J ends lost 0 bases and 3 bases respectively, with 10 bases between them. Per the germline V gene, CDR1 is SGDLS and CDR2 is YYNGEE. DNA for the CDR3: TGTGCCAGCAGCGTAGGGGACCGAAGCTACGAGCAGTACTTC. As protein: CASSVGDRSYEQYF.

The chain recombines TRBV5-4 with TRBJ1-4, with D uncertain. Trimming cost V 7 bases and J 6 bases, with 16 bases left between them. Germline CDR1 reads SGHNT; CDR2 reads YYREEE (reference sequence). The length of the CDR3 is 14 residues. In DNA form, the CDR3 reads TGTGCCAGCGGCCGGGTCGGGTCGGATGAAAAACTGTTTTTT. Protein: CASGRVGSDEKLFF. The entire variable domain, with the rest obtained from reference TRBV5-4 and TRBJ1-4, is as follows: ETGVTQSPTHLIKTRGQQVTLRCSSQSGHNTVSWYQQALGQGPQFIFQYYREEENGRGNFPPRFSGLQFPNYSSELNVNALELDDSALYLCASGRVGSDEKLFFGSGTQLSVL.

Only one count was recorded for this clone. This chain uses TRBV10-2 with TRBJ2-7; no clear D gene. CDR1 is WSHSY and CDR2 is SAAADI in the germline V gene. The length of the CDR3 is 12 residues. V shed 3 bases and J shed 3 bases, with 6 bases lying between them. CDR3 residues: CASSDNLYEQYF. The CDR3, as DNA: TGCGCCAGCAGTGATAATCTCTACGAGCAGTACTTC.

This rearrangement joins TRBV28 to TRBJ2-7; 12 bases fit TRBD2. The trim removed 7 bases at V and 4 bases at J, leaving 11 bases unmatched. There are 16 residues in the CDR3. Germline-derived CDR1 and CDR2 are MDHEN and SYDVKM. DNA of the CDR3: TGTGCCAGCAAAGGGACCGTGGGACTAGCGGGTTACGAGCAGTACTTC. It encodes CASKGTVGLAGYEQYF.

Written as DNA, the CDR3 is TGTGCCAGTAGTATCGGAGTTAACTATGGCTACACCTTC. Translation: CASSIGVNYGYTF. The rearrangement uses TRBV19 and TRBJ1-2, with D unresolved. Trimming cost V 3 bases and J 1 base, with 6 bases left between them. Germline V gives CDR1 LNHDA, CDR2 SQIVND (reference sequence). The CDR3 spans 13 residues. Filled out from reference TRBV19 and TRBJ1-2, the complete variable domain reads DGGITQSPKYLFRKEGQNVTLSCEQNLNHDAMYWYRQDPGQGLRLIYYSQIVNDFQKGDIAEGYSVSREKKESFPLTVTSAQKNPTAFYLCASSIGVNYGYTFGSGTRLTVV.

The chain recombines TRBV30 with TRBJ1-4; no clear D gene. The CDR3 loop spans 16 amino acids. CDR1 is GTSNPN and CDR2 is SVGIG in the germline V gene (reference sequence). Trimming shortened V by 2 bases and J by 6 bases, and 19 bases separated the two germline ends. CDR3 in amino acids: CAWSTLVSRMDEKLFF. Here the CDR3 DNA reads TGTGCCTGGAGTACTTTGGTTTCGAGGATGGATGAAAAACTGTTTTTT.

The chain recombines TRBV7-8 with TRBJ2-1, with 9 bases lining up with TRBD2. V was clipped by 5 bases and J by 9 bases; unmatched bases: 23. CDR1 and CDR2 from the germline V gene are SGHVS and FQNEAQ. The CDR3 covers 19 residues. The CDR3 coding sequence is TGTGCCAGCAGCCGACCCCCTCATGGAGCGGGAGGCGGGGAGGCTGAGCAGTTCTTC. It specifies CASSRPPHGAGGGEAEQFF.

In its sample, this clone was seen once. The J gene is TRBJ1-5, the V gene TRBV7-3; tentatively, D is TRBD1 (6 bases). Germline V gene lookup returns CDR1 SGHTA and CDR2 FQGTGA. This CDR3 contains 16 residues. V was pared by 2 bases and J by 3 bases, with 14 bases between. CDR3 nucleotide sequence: TGTGCCAGCAGCTTATTGGTGGACAGCTACAATCAGCCCCAGCATTTT. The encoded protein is CASSLLVDSYNQPQHF.

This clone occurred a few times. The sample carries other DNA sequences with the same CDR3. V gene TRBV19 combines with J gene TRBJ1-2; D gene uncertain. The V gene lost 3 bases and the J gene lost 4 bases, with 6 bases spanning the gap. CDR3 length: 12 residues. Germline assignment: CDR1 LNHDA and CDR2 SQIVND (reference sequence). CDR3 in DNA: TGTGCCAGTAGTATCGCATCCTATGGCTACACCTTC. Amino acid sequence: CASSIASYGYTF. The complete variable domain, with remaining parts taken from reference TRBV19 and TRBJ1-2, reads DGGITQSPKYLFRKEGQNVTLSCEQNLNHDAMYWYRQDPGQGLRLIYYSQIVNDFQKGDIAEGYSVSREKKESFPLTVTSAQKNPTAFYLCASSIASYGYTFGSGTRLTVV.

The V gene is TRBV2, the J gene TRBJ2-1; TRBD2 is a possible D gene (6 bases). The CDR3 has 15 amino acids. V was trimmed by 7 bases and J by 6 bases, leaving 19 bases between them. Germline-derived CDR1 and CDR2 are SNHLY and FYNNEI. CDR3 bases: TGTGCCAGCACTTTGGGGCTAGCGACAATCAATGAGCAGTTCTTC. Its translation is CASTLGLATINEQFF.

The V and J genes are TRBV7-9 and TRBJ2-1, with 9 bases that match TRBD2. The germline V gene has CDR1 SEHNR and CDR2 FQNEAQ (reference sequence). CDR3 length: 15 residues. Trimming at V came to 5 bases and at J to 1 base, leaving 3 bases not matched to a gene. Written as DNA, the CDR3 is TGTGCCAGCAGCCCTAGCGGGACATCCTACAATGAGCAGTTCTTC. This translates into CASSPSGTSYNEQFF.

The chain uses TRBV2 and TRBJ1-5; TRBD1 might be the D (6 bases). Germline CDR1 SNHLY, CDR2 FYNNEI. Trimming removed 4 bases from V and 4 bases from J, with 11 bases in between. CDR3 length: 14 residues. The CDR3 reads CASSVRGGNQPQHF. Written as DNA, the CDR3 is TGTGCCAGCAGTGTCAGGGGTGGTAATCAGCCCCAGCATTTT. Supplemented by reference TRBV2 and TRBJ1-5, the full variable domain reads EPEVTQTPSHQVTQMGQEVILRCVPISNHLYFYWYRQILGQKVEFLVSFYNNEISEKSEIFDDQFSVERPDGSNFTLKIRSTKLEDSAMYFCASSVRGGNQPQHFGDGTRLSIL.

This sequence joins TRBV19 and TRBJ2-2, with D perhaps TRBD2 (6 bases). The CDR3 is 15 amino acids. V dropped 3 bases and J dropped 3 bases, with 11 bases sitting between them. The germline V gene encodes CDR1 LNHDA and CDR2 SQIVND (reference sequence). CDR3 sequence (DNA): TGTGCCAGTAGTATTCTAGGGGAGGACACCGGGGAGCTGTTTTTT. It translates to CASSILGEDTGELFF.

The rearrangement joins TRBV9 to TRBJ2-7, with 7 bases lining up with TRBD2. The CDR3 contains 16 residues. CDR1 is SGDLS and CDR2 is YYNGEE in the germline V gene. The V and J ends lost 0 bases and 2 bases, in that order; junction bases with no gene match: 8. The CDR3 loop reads CASSVARAGSTYEQYF. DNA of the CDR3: TGTGCCAGCAGCGTAGCTCGAGCGGGATCTACCTACGAGCAGTACTTC.